The sequence of this T cell receptor beta chain was determined in a study of graft-versus-host responses after intestinal transplantation. Study information: Once they had received anti-thymocyte globulin induction, all recipients took tacrolimus and steroids for approximately 3 years.

The junction had 3 bases not matched to a gene; V was cut back by 5 bases and J by 2 bases. The CDR3 runs 13 residues. Germline-derived CDR1 and CDR2 are SGHNT and YENEEA. On this clone itself: Antigen: not known.

Using immunoSEQ multiplex PCR, the repertoire was profiled, and TCRdb retains in-frame clones only, with some absent. The sample records under 150,000 clones, just over 90% being singletons. The clonotype was recovered from a human donor who received an intestinal transplant. This chain joins TRBV11-3 and TRBJ2-7, with TRBD1 matching 7 bases. The specimen comprised unstimulated CD4+ T cells sorted from spleen or lymph node cells, sampled before intestinal transplant. CDR3 sequence: CASSPGTAYEQYF. CDR3 DNA: TGTGCCAGCAGCCCCGGGACAGCCTACGAGCAGTACTTC.